This entry lists 20 T cell receptor beta chains sequenced from one sample in a study of cytomegalovirus exposure and HLA in healthy donors. Clones were read by immunoSEQ multiplex PCR, and TCRdb kept only the in-frame ones, dropping some. The top ten hold 0.95% to 1.5% of the sample, which has 150,000 to 250,000 clones, about three quarters seen once. The sequencing input was PBMCs. The origin of the receptors is a woman aged 25 to 39 in good health and CMV-seronegative.

The V and J genes are TRBV7-6 and TRBJ2-1; D is possibly TRBD2 (6 bases). The CDR3 is 14 residues long. Germline V gene lookup returns CDR1 SGHVS and CDR2 FNYEAQ. V lost 2 bases to trimming and J lost 5 bases, with 10 bases between them. CDR3 amino acids: CASSLRGSDNEQFF. In DNA, the CDR3 is TGTGCCAGCAGCTTACGGGGGTCCGACAATGAGCAGTTCTTC. Combining the CDR3 with reference TRBV7-6 and TRBJ2-1 gives the whole variable domain GAGVSQSPRYKVTKRGQDVALRCDPISGHVSLYWYRQALGQGPEFLTYFNYEAQQDKSGLPNDRFSAERPEGSISTLTIQRTEQRDSAMYRCASSLRGSDNEQFFGPGTRLTVL.

Only a few counts were recorded for this clone. The chain joins TRBV18 to TRBJ2-3; 8 bases match TRBD2. Germline V gives CDR1 KGHSH, CDR2 LQKENI. The CDR3 is 18 amino acids. The junction had 13 bases not matched to a gene; V was cut back by 4 bases and J by 1 base. The CDR3 DNA sequence: TGTGCCAGCTCACGCGGGCTAGCGGGTGGGCCTGGCACAGATACGCAGTATTTT. Protein sequence: CASSRGLAGGPGTDTQYF.

The chain uses TRBV5-4 and TRBJ2-3; 9 bases line up with TRBD2. This CDR3 spans 17 amino acids. Germline lookup yields CDR1 SGHNT and CDR2 YYREEE (reference sequence). V lost 4 bases to trimming and J lost 3 bases; unmatched junction nucleotides: 12. The CDR3 protein is CASSPVGASGETDTQYF. The DNA of the CDR3 is TGTGCCAGCAGCCCGGTAGGGGCTAGCGGGGAGACAGATACGCAGTATTTT.

The CDR3 coding sequence is TGCAGCGCCGCCATAGGGACAGGATCTGAAAAACTGTTTTTT. Translated, it gives CSAAIGTGSEKLFF. The J gene is TRBJ1-4, the V gene TRBV29-1, with 8 positions matching TRBD1. Germline V gene sequence: CDR1 SQVTM, CDR2 ANQGSEA. Germline trimming cut 7 bases from V and 7 bases from J; bases unmatched to any gene: 11. The CDR3 consists of 14 residues.

This sequence joins TRBV5-1 and TRBJ2-6; possibly TRBD1 for D (5 bases). Trimming took 0 bases from V and 4 from J, leaving 17 bases between them. The CDR3 loop spans 18 amino acids. In germline, CDR1 is SGHRS, CDR2 YFSETQ. This CDR3 reads CASSLVQAMAPGANVLTF. CDR3 sequence (DNA): TGCGCCAGCAGCTTGGTACAGGCCATGGCCCCAGGGGCCAACGTCCTGACTTTC.

The chain couples TRBV6-6 to TRBJ1-5; 7 positions agree with TRBD1. Trimming at V came to 7 bases and at J to 2 bases, leaving 8 bases not matched to a gene. The CDR3 spans 15 residues. Germline V gene sequence: CDR1 MNHNY, CDR2 SVGAGI (reference sequence). CDR3: CASTETGVGNQPQHF. The CDR3 DNA reads as TGTGCCAGCACCGAAACAGGGGTAGGCAATCAGCCCCAGCATTTT.

This clone was picked up one time. The rearrangement uses TRBV2 and TRBJ2-7, with a weak D call TRBD2 (5 bases). The CDR3 has 12 amino acids. V lost 6 bases and J lost 2, with 8 bases in between. Germline V gene lookup returns CDR1 SNHLY and CDR2 FYNNEI. CDR3 amino acids: CASSSGPYEQYF. The CDR3 DNA reads as TGTGCCAGCAGCAGCGGACCCTACGAGCAGTACTTC.

This chain joins TRBV28 and TRBJ2-7; TRBD1 matches 10 bases. The trim removed 5 bases at V and 2 bases at J, leaving 6 bases unmatched. This CDR3 contains 15 residues. CDR1 and CDR2 from the germline V gene are MDHEN and SYDVKM. The CDR3 region is CASSITGTGAYEQYF. Written as DNA, the CDR3 is TGTGCCAGCAGTATCACCGGGACAGGGGCCTACGAGCAGTACTTC.

This chain links TRBV10-3 with TRBJ2-7; 8 bases align to TRBD1. CDR3 size: 15 residues. The junction had 12 bases not matched to a gene; V was cut back by 6 bases and J by 5 bases. CDR1 ENHRY and CDR2 SYGVKD come from the germline V gene. CDR3 protein: CAISLIGTGIHEQYF. The CDR3 nucleotides are TGTGCCATCAGCTTGATAGGGACAGGCATCCACGAGCAGTACTTC.

This rearrangement joins TRBV7-9 to TRBJ1-3, with 10 bases fitting TRBD1. The germline CDR1 and CDR2 sequences are SEHNR and FQNEAQ (reference sequence). The ends lost 6 bases at V and 2 bases at J; junction bases unmatched: 7. This CDR3 spans 16 amino acids. The CDR3 reads CASRPTGTGAGNTIYF. CDR3 bases: TGTGCCAGCAGGCCCACCGGGACAGGGGCTGGAAACACCATATATTTT.

This chain joins TRBV18 and TRBJ2-5, with D unresolved. This CDR3 has 13 residues. Trimming stripped 3 bases from V and 1 base from J, with 6 bases between. Germline V CDR1 and CDR2: KGHSH, LQKENI. CDR3 in amino acids: CASSPSLQETQYF. CDR3 nucleotides: TGTGCCAGCTCACCTTCCCTCCAAGAGACCCAGTACTTC.

The chain has TRBV4-2 and TRBJ2-1; D not certain. This CDR3 spans 23 amino acids. The V end was cut by 1 base, the J end by 0 bases, with 31 bases between. The V gene's germline CDR1 is LGHNA and CDR2 YNFKEQ. CDR3 region: CASSQGTRFSPENTPSSYNEQFF. The CDR3 bases are TGTGCCAGCAGCCAAGGAACCCGATTCTCGCCCGAAAACACCCCCAGCTCCTACAATGAGCAGTTCTTC.

The genes are TRBV10-3 and TRBJ2-5, with 7 bases lining up with TRBD1. This CDR3 is 14 amino acids long. Germline V lookup: CDR1 ENHRY, CDR2 SYGVKD. The V segment lost 4 bases and the J segment 4 bases; nucleotides outside the gene matches: 6. The CDR3 reads CAISVHGTVETQYF. The CDR3 nucleotides read TGTGCCATCAGTGTTCACGGGACAGTAGAGACCCAGTACTTC.

In this sample, this clone turned up once. V is TRBV6-1 and J is TRBJ2-1; 7 bases map to TRBD2. The CDR3 totals 15 residues. CDR1 and CDR2 (germline): MNHNS, SASEGT. V lost 1 base and J lost 5; bases outside the gene matches: 5. CDR3 loop: CASSEVASGNNEQFF. The CDR3 coding sequence is TGTGCCAGCAGTGAAGTGGCTAGCGGAAACAATGAGCAGTTCTTC.

CDR3 DNA sequence: TGTGCCAGCAGCGGGACAGGGTACGAGCAGTACTTC. Protein product: CASSGTGYEQYF. The chain links TRBV5-4 to TRBJ2-7, with 9 bases lining up with TRBD1. Losses at the gene ends were 4 bases for V and 4 bases for J; bases not matched to a gene: 0. Germline values: CDR1 SGHNT, CDR2 YYREEE (reference sequence). This CDR3 spans 12 amino acids.

This clone came up once. V and J are TRBV28 and TRBJ1-2, with 10 bases aligning to TRBD1. The germline CDR1 and CDR2 sequences are MDHEN and SYDVKM. Trimming took 5 bases from V and 7 from J; bases not matched to a gene: 19. The CDR3 contains 18 residues. The CDR3 DNA follows: TGTGCCAGCAGTCCACCTACTCGACAGGGGGCGCGAGTAGGTGGCTACACCTTC. Its translation is CASSPPTRQGARVGGYTF.

The J gene is TRBJ1-1, the V gene TRBV6-5; a weak D match, TRBD1 (6 bases). Trimming cost V 6 bases and J 2 bases, with 13 bases left between them. CDR1 is MNHEY and CDR2 is SVGAGI in the germline V gene. The CDR3 has 14 residues. The CDR3 DNA is TGTGCCAGCAGAGAGGGGGTATTTAACACTGAAGCTTTCTTT. This translates into CASREGVFNTEAFF.

This sequence joins TRBV5-4 and TRBJ1-2; TRBD1 aligns across 8 bases. The germline gives CDR1 SGHNT, CDR2 YYREEE (reference sequence). The CDR3 has 14 amino acids. V shed 4 bases, J shed 5 bases, and the junction held 7 bases outside the gene matches. The CDR3: CASSNQDRAYGYTF. The CDR3 DNA sequence: TGTGCCAGCAGCAATCAGGACAGGGCTTATGGCTACACCTTC.

The rearrangement links TRBV6-4 to TRBJ2-4; perhaps TRBD2 as D (6 bases). The CDR3 is 16 amino acids. From germline, CDR1 is MRHNA and CDR2 SNTAGT. V was cut by 3 bases and J by 6 bases, with 18 bases left in between. The CDR3 DNA is TGTGCCAGCAGTGAGTCCCCTTTGGGAGGAGGAAACATTCAGTACTTC. Translation gives CASSESPLGGGNIQYF.

V usage is TRBV10-1 and J usage is TRBJ2-1; TRBD2 matches at 7 bases. The CDR3 is 14 amino acids. Germline V gene lookup returns CDR1 WNHNN and CDR2 SYGVQD (reference sequence). Trimming took 3 bases from V and 4 from J; bases not matched to a gene: 3. The CDR3 loop is CASSESGVYNEQFF. The CDR3 nucleotides read TGCGCCAGCAGTGAAAGCGGGGTTTACAATGAGCAGTTCTTC.